Below are 7 T cell receptor beta chains sequenced from a single sample in a study of PD-1 blockade in classical Hodgkin lymphoma. The assay was immunoSEQ multiplex PCR, and TCRdb's table has in-frame clones only and misses some. The sample lists over 20,000 clones, approximately 85% occurring once. Time point defined: cycle 4 day 1 (C4D1), after five to seven weeks of nivolumab. Every patient had relapsed following autologous stem cell transplantation, and cohorts differed in brentuximab vedotin exposure. The specimen comprised peripheral blood mononuclear cells (PBMCs), sampled before the fourth cycle of nivolumab. The origin of the receptors is a human donor with classical Hodgkin lymphoma.

The rearrangement joins TRBV5-1 to TRBJ2-7; a weak D match, TRBD2 (5 bases). V was trimmed by 2 bases and J by 3 bases, leaving 15 bases between them. The germline gives CDR1 SGHRS, CDR2 YFSETQ. The CDR3 covers 15 residues. As DNA, the CDR3 is TGCGCCAGCAGCTTCATCGGGGAGAAGGGCTACGAGCAGTACTTC. Translating gives CASSFIGEKGYEQYF.

This sequence joins TRBV9 and TRBJ2-3; D call uncertain. Germline values: CDR1 SGDLS, CDR2 YYNGEE. CDR3 length: 12 residues. V was pared by 0 bases and J by 4 bases, with 3 bases between. The CDR3 DNA reads TGTGCCAGCAGCGTAGAGTCAGATACGCAGTATTTT. Translating it yields CASSVESDTQYF.

V is TRBV27 and J is TRBJ2-3; 7 bases agree with TRBD2. Per the germline V gene, CDR1 is MNHEY and CDR2 is SMNVEV (reference sequence). The ends lost 5 bases at V and 4 bases at J; junction bases unmatched: 12. CDR3 size: 16 residues. The CDR3 DNA sequence: TGTGCCAGCAGTCTCCTTGGCGGGAGAGGGGCAGATACGCAGTATTTT. Its protein is CASSLLGGRGADTQYF.

The chain uses TRBV5-1 and TRBJ1-4, with a possible D match to TRBD1 (6 bases). The CDR3 has 13 residues. The V gene lost 5 bases and the J gene lost 2 bases, with 7 bases spanning the gap. Germline CDR1 reads SGHRS; CDR2 reads YFSETQ. CDR3 in amino acids: CASSTGTNEKLFF. CDR3 nucleotide sequence: TGCGCCAGCAGTACAGGGACTAATGAAAAACTGTTTTTT.

This clone was picked up one time. The CDR3 DNA reads TGTGCCAGCAGTAGGGGCGGGGATTACAATGAGCAGTTCTTC. As protein: CASSRGGDYNEQFF. This sequence joins TRBV6-4 and TRBJ2-1; tentative D call: TRBD2 (6 bases). V was cut by 5 bases and J by 4 bases, with 12 bases left in between. The CDR3 runs to 14 residues. Germline values: CDR1 MRHNA, CDR2 SNTAGT.

In its sample, this clone was seen a few times. The genes are TRBV27 and TRBJ1-2; 9 nucleotides agree with TRBD1. Germline V gives CDR1 MNHEY, CDR2 SMNVEV (reference sequence). With V trimmed by 5 bases and J by 8 bases, 6 bases remained unmatched. The CDR3 length is 13 residues. The CDR3 DNA is TGTGCCAGCAGTCTACAGGGGGCGCGAGGCTACACCTTC. Its translation: CASSLQGARGYTF.

The genes are TRBV6-5 and TRBJ1-3; the match to TRBD1 covers 7 bases. Germline CDR1 and CDR2: MNHEY and SVGAGI. V gave up 6 bases and J gave up 2 bases; unmatched junction bases: 4. CDR3 size: 14 residues. CDR3 loop: CASRYTGAGNTIYF. The CDR3 DNA reads TGTGCCAGCAGATATACAGGGGCTGGAAACACCATATATTTT.